The 22 T cell receptor beta chains listed next were all sequenced from one sample in a study of vaccination effects on CD4 cells after COVID-19 (dated by TCRdb to between 2020 and 2023). Library method: the immunoSEQ multiplex PCR assay. What TCRdb holds here is the immuneACCESS table cut down to in-frame rearrangements. Part of the clones is not present; checked against another copy, under half of the missing clones reflect an unresolved V gene, and the others are unexplained. This sample lists roughly 63,000 clones; about four fifths were detected once. The top ten clones comprise 9% to 15% of the sample. In the ViraFEST assay, PBMC were stimulated with viral peptide pools, and TCR sequencing was then used to find antigen-specific CD4+ T cell clonotypes based on their expansion. After around eleven days of culture, CD4+ T cells were isolated with the EasySep CD4+ T cell isolation kit. Negative nucleocapsid antibody results before and after vaccination confirmed that the healthy vaccine recipients had no prior SARS-CoV-2 infection.

No cognate antigen is known for these TCRs. This specimen consisted of CD4+ T cells from PBMCs cultured with SARS-CoV-2 spike peptides, obtained before COVID-19 vaccination. The cell subset or site label of this sample denotes: SARS-CoV-2 spike overlapping peptide pool stimulation. These TCRs come from a human donor who received a COVID-19 vaccine.

CDR3 coding DNA: TGTGCCAGCAGCTCCGGACAGTCCTATAATGAAAAACTGTTTTTT. Amino acids: CASSSGQSYNEKLFF. This chain joins TRBV7-9 and TRBJ1-4; D may be TRBD1 (6 bases). CDR3 length: 15 amino acids. Trimming cost V 4 bases and J 4 bases, with 13 bases left between them. Germline lookup yields CDR1 SEHNR and CDR2 FQNEAQ (reference sequence).

The chain combines TRBV4-1 with TRBJ2-2, with no clear D. The CDR3 is 16 residues long. V lost 2 bases and J lost 1, with 11 bases in between. Germline lookup yields CDR1 MGHRA and CDR2 YSYEKL. CDR3 DNA: TGCGCCAGCAGCCAAATGGTGGCAGGGAACACCGGGGAGCTGTTTTTT. Its translation: CASSQMVAGNTGELFF.

The rearrangement uses TRBV5-1 and TRBJ2-3; 7 bases are shared with TRBD1. V lost 2 bases to trimming and J lost 4 bases; unmatched junction nucleotides: 4. Germline CDR1 reads SGHRS; CDR2 reads YFSETQ. The CDR3 spans 14 residues. The CDR3, as DNA: TGCGCCAGCAGCTTCCCGACAGGGCCAGATACGCAGTATTTT. Translated, it gives CASSFPTGPDTQYF.

The rearrangement links TRBV6-5 to TRBJ2-6; 9 nucleotides agree with TRBD1. The V and J ends lost 7 bases and 2 bases, in that order; junction bases with no gene match: 3. The CDR3 contains 15 residues. Germline CDR1 is MNHEY and CDR2 is SVGAGI. In DNA form, the CDR3 reads TGTGCCAGCACCTGGACAGGGGCTGGGGCCAACGTCCTGACTTTC. Translation gives CASTWTGAGANVLTF.

The chain links TRBV28 to TRBJ2-1; D gene ambiguous. The V gene's germline CDR1 is MDHEN and CDR2 SYDVKM. The CDR3 runs 16 residues. Trimming left V 6 bases short and J 0 bases short, with 15 bases between. The CDR3 here is CASSSPTGSSYNEQFF. The CDR3 DNA reads TGTGCCAGCAGCTCCCCCACCGGATCCTCCTACAATGAGCAGTTCTTC.

The V gene is TRBV7-3, the J gene TRBJ2-1; the D is unclear. The germline V gene encodes CDR1 SGHTA and CDR2 FQGTGA. The V and J ends lost 4 bases and 8 bases respectively, with 15 bases between them. The CDR3 runs 14 residues. CDR3 loop: CASSSTVSGDEQFF. As DNA, the CDR3 is TGTGCCAGCAGCTCTACCGTTTCGGGTGATGAGCAGTTCTTC.

The gene calls are TRBV28 and TRBJ1-5; 8 bases are shared with TRBD1. J gave up 2 bases and V 6 bases, and 9 bases lay outside the gene matches. This CDR3 comprises 16 residues. Germline V gene lookup returns CDR1 MDHEN and CDR2 SYDVKM. This CDR3 is CASRGDRGLGNQPQHF. DNA of the CDR3: TGTGCCAGCAGGGGAGACAGGGGCTTGGGCAATCAGCCCCAGCATTTT.

V is TRBV10-1 and J is TRBJ1-5, with D uncertain. V was pared by 0 bases and J by 6 bases, with 9 bases between. Germline CDR1 is WNHNN and CDR2 is SYGVQD (reference sequence). This CDR3 spans 14 amino acids. The CDR3 nucleotides read TGCGCCAGCAGTGAGTCGGGGTCTCCTCAGCCCCAGCATTTT. This translates into CASSESGSPQPQHF.

The chain couples TRBV15 to TRBJ2-5; 8 nucleotides agree with TRBD2. Germline assignment: CDR1 LNHNV and CDR2 YYDKDF (reference sequence). This CDR3 spans 15 amino acids. The ends lost 1 base at V and 1 base at J; junction bases unmatched: 2. CDR3 DNA: TGTGCCACCAGCAGAGGTACTAGCGGCCAAGAGACCCAGTACTTC. Translating it yields CATSRGTSGQETQYF.

The rearrangement joins TRBV6-5 to TRBJ2-1, with 8 bases aligning to TRBD1. Germline V gene data show CDR1 as MNHEY and CDR2 as SVGAGI. The CDR3 is 15 amino acids. Trimming took 10 bases from V and 3 from J; bases not matched to a gene: 11. CDR3 nucleotides: TGTGCCATCGTGGCCGGGACAGGTTTCTACAATGAGCAGTTCTTC. It is translated as CAIVAGTGFYNEQFF.

The sample holds one count of this clone. The CDR3 bases are TGTGCCATCCGGGGGGAGGGACAGGCTTTTTTT. Its protein is CAIRGEGQAFF. The chain recombines TRBV10-3 with TRBJ1-4, with 8 nucleotides matching TRBD1. This CDR3 comprises 11 residues. CDR1 is ENHRY and CDR2 is SYGVKD in the germline V gene. After removal of 8 bases from V and 17 bases from J, the junction contained 10 bases not matched to a gene.

This clone was counted only a few times. This chain uses TRBV24-1 with TRBJ1-1, with 8 bases identical to TRBD1. This CDR3 has 13 amino acids. J was trimmed by 5 bases and V by 10 bases; bases with no gene match: 8. CDR1 KGHDR and CDR2 SFDVKD come from the germline V gene. CDR3 region: CATRDRGLTEAFF. CDR3 nucleotide sequence: TGTGCCACAAGAGACAGGGGATTGACTGAAGCTTTCTTT.

The chain recombines TRBV5-4 with TRBJ2-5; 8 bases align to TRBD1. The CDR3 contains 14 residues. Germline assignment: CDR1 SGHNT and CDR2 YYREEE (reference sequence). With 1 base clipped from V and 5 bases from J, the junction kept 4 bases outside the gene matches. For the CDR3, the DNA is TGTGCCAGCAGCTTGACAGGGGGTACGGAGACCCAGTACTTC. This codes for CASSLTGGTETQYF.

The chain combines TRBV5-1 with TRBJ1-2, with D possibly being TRBD1 (6 bases). The germline CDR1 and CDR2 sequences are SGHRS and YFSETQ. V lost 0 bases to trimming and J lost 8 bases, with 11 bases between them. There are 13 residues in the CDR3. The CDR3 nucleotides read TGCGCCAGCAGCTTGGACGGCCAGGGGGGCTACACCTTC. Translated: CASSLDGQGGYTF.

This chain uses TRBV5-8 with TRBJ2-5, with 7 positions matching TRBD1. The germline gives CDR1 SGHTS, CDR2 YDEGEE. The CDR3 totals 14 residues. J gave up 4 bases and V 5 bases, and 8 bases lay outside the gene matches. In DNA, the CDR3 is TGTGCCAGCAGGAGGGACAGATTAAGAGAGACCCAGTACTTC. Translated, it gives CASRRDRLRETQYF.

The chain joins TRBV24-1 to TRBJ2-3; D may be TRBD2 (6 bases). This CDR3 has 14 amino acids. The V end was cut by 9 bases, the J end by 0 bases, with 12 bases between. Germline V CDR1 and CDR2: KGHDR, SFDVKD. The CDR3 sequence is CATDDGTSTDTQYF. Written as DNA, the CDR3 is TGTGCCACCGACGATGGGACTAGCACAGATACGCAGTATTTT.

CDR3 coding DNA: TGTGCCAGCAGTTTGACGTCGGGTGACACTGAAGCTTTCTTT. Amino acid sequence: CASSLTSGDTEAFF. The rearrangement joins TRBV6-5 to TRBJ1-1; D is uncertain. Deletions cut 4 bases from V and 3 bases from J, with 12 bases between. The germline V gene has CDR1 MNHEY and CDR2 SVGAGI. The CDR3 has 14 residues.

The V gene is TRBV2, the J gene TRBJ1-2; 7 bases are a match to TRBD1. CDR3 size: 15 residues. CDR1 is SNHLY, CDR2 FYNNEI, per germline. V dropped 4 bases and J dropped 4; count of bases not matched to a gene: 9. CDR3 sequence reads: CASSGVTGTAYGYTF. The CDR3 bases are TGTGCCAGCAGTGGAGTAACCGGGACAGCCTATGGCTACACCTTC.

The CDR3 DNA follows: TGTGCCAGCAGCCCTCCCAGGGCAGGGAATGGCTACACCTTC. Translating it yields CASSPPRAGNGYTF. The genes are TRBV6-6 and TRBJ1-2; TRBD1 is a possible D gene (5 bases). This CDR3 is 14 amino acids long. Germline CDR1 and CDR2: MNHNY and SVGAGI (reference sequence). V dropped 6 bases and J dropped 6 bases, with 17 bases sitting between them.

This chain uses TRBV6-6 with TRBJ2-7; 7 positions match TRBD1. This CDR3 comprises 14 residues. CDR1 and CDR2 from the germline V gene are MNHNY and SVGAGI (reference sequence). The V and J ends lost 6 bases and 0 bases, in that order; junction bases with no gene match: 5. CDR3 in DNA: TGTGCCAGCAGGACAGGGTCCCCCTCCTACGAGCAGTACGTC. This sequence encodes CASRTGSPSYEQYV.

V gene TRBV5-1 combines with J gene TRBJ1-1; TRBD1 might be the D (6 bases). This CDR3 is 15 amino acids long. Trimming took 5 bases from V and 0 from J, leaving 14 bases between them. CDR1 SGHRS and CDR2 YFSETQ come from the germline V gene. Written as DNA, the CDR3 is TGCGCCAGCAGTCCGAAAGGACAGTTGAACACTGAAGCTTTCTTT. Translated, it gives CASSPKGQLNTEAFF.

The rearrangement uses TRBV7-2 and TRBJ2-3; 9 positions match TRBD1. Germline V gene sequence: CDR1 SGHTA, CDR2 FQGNSA. The J segment lost 2 bases and the V segment lost 5 bases, leaving 8 bases of the junction unmatched. CDR3 length equals 16 residues. The CDR3: CASSIQGAPLTDTQYF. CDR3 sequence (DNA): TGTGCCAGCAGCATACAGGGGGCGCCCCTCACAGATACGCAGTATTTT.